The 9 T cell receptor beta chains presented below share a single source sample, sequenced in a study of T cells in Graves' hyperthyroidism and ophthalmopathy. Amplified TCR beta CDR3 regions derived from RNA transcripts. Researchers ran a first-round RT-PCR on the TCR CDR3 using the HTBI primer set. TCRdb reanalysed the multiplex PCR reads using MiXCR and keeps one entry per CDR3 protein. The sample contains around 600,000 distinct CDR3 sequences, 40% to 55% of which appear only once. The sample comprised peripheral blood or thyroid tissue (not recorded which). The receptors here all came from an adult man with Graves' disease, either hyperthyroidism or ophthalmopathy (not recorded which).

The chain carries TRBV2 and TRBJ1-1; D is possibly TRBD1 (6 bases). The CDR3 extends over 15 amino acids. The V end was cut by 9 bases, the J end by 4 bases, with 21 bases between. CDR1 is SNHLY, CDR2 FYNNEI, per germline. The chain's CDR3 is CASQGTGTVITEAFF. The DNA for the CDR3 is TGTGCCAGTCAGGGGACCGGGACGGTGATCACTGAAGCTTTCTTT. Complete variable domain (other parts from reference TRBV2 and TRBJ1-1): EPEVTQTPSHQVTQMGQEVILRCVPISNHLYFYWYRQILGQKVEFLVSFYNNEISEKSEIFDDQFSVERPDGSNFTLKIRSTKLEDSAMYFCASQGTGTVITEAFFGQGTRLTVV.

A few counts support this clonotype. This CDR3 reads CASSLTAVLNTGELFF. The CDR3 nucleotides read TGTGCCAGCAGCTTAACGGCGGTGCTGAACACCGGGGAGCTGTTTTTT. J is TRBJ2-2 and V is TRBV9; no reliable D call. Germline CDR1 and CDR2: SGDLS and YYNGEE. CDR3 length: 16 residues. The V end lost 4 bases, the J end lost 1 base, and 14 bases lay between the germline ends.

Written as DNA, the CDR3 is TGTGCCAGCAGCTTGGTGACGGGGATGAACACTGAAGCTTTCTTT. This gives the protein CASSLVTGMNTEAFF. The genes are TRBV7-9 and TRBJ1-1, with D unresolved. Trimming shortened V by 3 bases and J by 0 bases, and 11 bases separated the two germline ends. Germline CDR1 and CDR2: SEHNR and FQNEAQ (reference sequence). The CDR3 totals 15 residues.

This clonotype was detected ten times or more. At one end, the junction sequence differs from germline, possibly due to a read error. V is TRBV5-1 and J is TRBJ1-6; 8 bases are shared with TRBD1. Germline CDR1 is SGHRS and CDR2 is YFSETQ. This CDR3 spans 15 amino acids. Written as DNA, the CDR3 is TGTGCCAGCAGCAGCACCGGGACAGGAGGATCACCCCTCCACTTT. Translated, it gives CASSSTGTGGSPLHF.

The chain links TRBV9 to TRBJ1-4; unclear D gene. This CDR3 contains 12 residues. V was clipped by 4 bases and J by 4 bases, with 5 bases between them. The germline V gene encodes CDR1 SGDLS and CDR2 YYNGEE. The DNA of the CDR3 is TGTGCCAGCAGCCATAGTAATGAAAAACTGTTTTTT. Amino acid sequence: CASSHSNEKLFF.

V and J are TRBV10-3 and TRBJ1-4, with D possibly matching TRBD1 (5 bases). The CDR3 length is 15 residues. Germline loops: CDR1 ENHRY, CDR2 SYGVKD. V shed 6 bases and J shed 6 bases, with 17 bases lying between them. As DNA, the CDR3 is TGTGCCATCAGGAAGCCGGGGCAGATAGATGAAAAACTGTTTTTT. This sequence encodes CAIRKPGQIDEKLFF.

This clonotype was found a few times. This chain uses TRBV2 with TRBJ1-1; D possibly corresponds to TRBD1 (5 bases). Germline V gene data show CDR1 as SNHLY and CDR2 as FYNNEI. The CDR3 contains 17 residues. The germline V and J ends were trimmed by 3 bases and 0 bases, with 17 bases remaining between them. The CDR3 spells CASSDEQDLVMNTEAFF. CDR3 in DNA: TGTGCCAGCAGTGACGAACAGGACCTAGTTATGAACACTGAAGCTTTCTTT. Supplemented by reference TRBV2 and TRBJ1-1, the full variable domain reads EPEVTQTPSHQVTQMGQEVILRCVPISNHLYFYWYRQILGQKVEFLVSFYNNEISEKSEIFDDQFSVERPDGSNFTLKIRSTKLEDSAMYFCASSDEQDLVMNTEAFFGQGTRLTVV.

The J gene is TRBJ2-5, the V gene TRBV7-2; TRBD2 agrees at 10 bases. CDR1 and CDR2 (germline): SGHTA, FQGNSA. CDR3 size: 17 residues. The ends lost 2 bases at V and 5 bases at J; junction bases unmatched: 11. CDR3 residues: CASSLLGGSGGAETQYF. The CDR3, as DNA: TGTGCCAGCAGCTTACTCGGCGGAAGCGGGGGGGCGGAGACCCAGTACTTC. The full variable domain, with the rest looked up from reference TRBV7-2 and TRBJ2-5, is GAGVSQSPSNKVTEKGKDVELRCDPISGHTALYWYRQSLGQGLEFLIYFQGNSAPDKSGLPSDRFSAERTGGSVSTLTIQRTQQEDSAVYLCASSLLGGSGGAETQYFGPGTRLLVL.

The chain employs TRBV20-1 and TRBJ2-5; 7 nucleotides line up with TRBD1. Germline-derived CDR1 and CDR2 are DFQATT and SNEGSKA (reference sequence). CDR3 size: 11 residues. The V segment lost 5 bases and the J segment 5 bases; nucleotides outside the gene matches: 2. In DNA, the CDR3 is TGCAGTGCTGTACAGGGGGAGACCCAGTACTTC. Its translation is CSAVQGETQYF.